The rows below give T cell receptor beta chains drawn from one sample of a study of human thymus T cells. Profiling relied on immunoSEQ multiplex PCR, and the TCRdb table lists in-frame clones only, not all of them. Of fewer than 90,000 clones in the sample, roughly 96% were seen once. Sequencing was carried out using thymus tissue. Every receptor here comes from a boy in the first two years of life with a congenital heart defect but otherwise immunologically healthy. CDR3s include the opening cysteine and the closing phenylalanine or tryptophan. Fields, in order: V gene, CDR3 length, clone size, J gene, D gene, CDR3 protein, CDR3 DNA. D genes are given only for firm matches. Clone size is not always given. Where it is, it says once, few, many or a class for expanded clones.

TRBV19,13,NA,TRBJ1-2,NA,CAIRSDRDYGYTF,TGTGCCATACGATCCGACAGAGACTATGGCTACACCTTC
TRBV19,14,NA,TRBJ1-2,TRBD1,CASNLDRGDHGYTF,TGTGCCAGTAACCTGGACAGGGGGGATCATGGCTACACCTTC
TRBV5-8,13,NA,TRBJ1-2,NA,CASSLLPGPRYTF,TGTGCCAGCAGCTTGCTCCCGGGTCCCAGGTACACCTTC
TRBV27,16,NA,TRBJ2-3,TRBD1,CASSLRTGWGTDTQYF,TGTGCCAGCAGTTTAAGGACAGGGTGGGGCACAGATACGCAGTATTTT
TRBV10-3,15,NA,TRBJ2-3,NA,CAISVRTPPADTQYF,TGTGCCATCAGTGTGAGAACTCCCCCAGCAGATACGCAGTATTTT
TRBV27,16,few,TRBJ2-5,TRBD1,CASSLSGGQGLETQYF,TGTGCCAGCAGTTTATCCGGAGGACAGGGGTTGGAGACCCAGTACTTC
TRBV7-2,16,NA,TRBJ2-2,NA,CASSLALADTPGELFF,TGTGCCAGCAGCTTAGCCCTCGCGGACACCCCCGGGGAGCTGTTTTTT
TRBV10-3,15,once,TRBJ2-5,TRBD1,CAISENDRDQETQYF,TGTGCCATCAGTGAGAACGACAGGGACCAAGAGACCCAGTACTTC
TRBV2,15,NA,TRBJ2-5,NA,CASSDRNRVQETQYF,TGTGCCAGCAGCGATCGAAACAGGGTACAAGAGACCCAGTACTTC
TRBV7-6,16,NA,TRBJ1-1,NA,CASSLAPGISNTEAFF,TGTGCCAGCAGCTTAGCCCCGGGGATATCGAACACTGAAGCTTTCTTT
TRBV6-1,13,NA,TRBJ1-5,NA,CASSEERNQPQHF,TGTGCCAGCAGTGAAGAGCGCAATCAGCCCCAGCATTTT
TRBV5-4,16,NA,TRBJ1-2,TRBD1,CASSLDAGQPPYGYTF,TGTGCCAGCAGCTTGGACGCGGGACAGCCACCCTATGGCTACACCTTC
TRBV7-9,14,NA,TRBJ2-1,NA,CASSRGTIYNEQFF,TGTGCCAGCAGCAGGGGCACGATCTACAATGAGCAGTTCTTC
TRBV6-1,15,NA,TRBJ2-6,NA,CASRKTGPGANVLTF,TGTGCCAGCAGGAAGACAGGCCCTGGGGCCAACGTCCTGACTTTC
TRBV11-2,19,NA,TRBJ2-1,TRBD2,CASSSPLVAGTPPYNEQFF,TGTGCCAGCAGCTCCCCCCTAGTAGCGGGAACCCCTCCCTACAATGAGCAGTTCTTC
TRBV4-1,15,NA,TRBJ2-3,NA,CASSQVRPRTDTQYF,TGCGCCAGCAGCCAAGTCCGGCCTAGAACAGATACGCAGTATTTT
TRBV6-6,15,NA,TRBJ1-1,TRBD1,CASSADRVWHTEAFF,TGTGCCAGCAGTGCTGACAGGGTTTGGCACACTGAAGCTTTCTTT
TRBV19,14,NA,TRBJ2-7,NA,CASSITQGINEQYF,TGTGCCAGTAGTATTACCCAGGGTATCAACGAGCAGTACTTC
TRBV5-8,12,NA,TRBJ2-7,NA,CASSLGINEQYF,TGTGCCAGCAGCTTAGGTATCAACGAGCAGTACTTC
TRBV5-4,18,NA,TRBJ2-7,TRBD1,CASSTGTGGWEGPYEQYF,TGTGCCAGCAGTACCGGGACAGGGGGGTGGGAGGGCCCCTACGAGCAGTACTTC
TRBV7-9,19,NA,TRBJ1-5,TRBD1,CASSLTRTGEDYSNQPQHF,TGTGCCAGCAGCTTAACGAGGACAGGGGAGGATTATAGCAATCAGCCCCAGCATTTT
TRBV27,15,NA,TRBJ2-2,NA,CASSLSTVPSGELFF,TGTGCCAGCAGTTTATCCACAGTCCCCTCCGGGGAGCTGTTTTTT